The subject of this entry is one TCR beta chain. The sample comes from a study of T cell changes during pregnancy in multiple sclerosis. Produced via immunoSEQ multiplex PCR; TCRdb's table is partial and in-frame only. The table has tens of thousands of clones, roughly 88% seen once. With 3 bases clipped from V and 2 bases from J, the junction kept 10 bases outside the gene matches. The CDR3 runs 17 residues. Per the germline V gene, CDR1 is SGDLS and CDR2 is YYNGEE. The clonotype originates from a female donor with multiple sclerosis, enrolled in a pregnancy study. The source was CD8+ T cells from peripheral blood mononuclear cells, collected after pregnancy. This chain joins TRBV9 and TRBJ2-5; 10 bases agree with TRBD1. The CDR3, as DNA: TGTGCCAGCAGCGCGCAGTCCGGGACAGGGGAACAAGAGACCCAGTACTTC. Translated: CASSAQSGTGEQETQYF. The full variable domain, in which reference TRBV9 and TRBJ2-5 provide the parts outside the CDR3, is DSGVTQTPKHLITATGQRVTLRCSPRSGDLSVYWYQQSLDQGLQFLIQYYNGEERAKGNILERFSAQQFPDLHSELNLSSLELGDSALYFCASSAQSGTGEQETQYFGPGTRLLVL.